This T cell receptor (beta chain) was profiled in a study of CD8+ T cells in alopecia areata. Extracted from the samples, RNA was reverse transcribed into cDNA to serve as the sequencing template. The repertoire was sequenced with immunoSEQ multiplex PCR; TCRdb's copy has only in-frame clones and lacks some. The table includes under 300,000 clones, around 64% detected once. Regarding treatment: oral pan-JAK inhibitor, 5-10 mg twice daily. The V gene lost 6 bases and the J gene lost 3 bases, with 15 bases spanning the gap. The CDR3 runs to 14 residues. Germline CDR1 and CDR2: SQVTM and ANQGSEA. This chain links TRBV29-1 with TRBJ2-1; D possibly uses TRBD1 or TRBD2 (6 bases each). The source was CD4+ T cells sorted from blood, collected around week 54, from a patient treated with tofacitinib. This clonotype was sampled from a human donor with alopecia areata. The CDR3 here is CSVGGRAIYNEQFF. The CDR3, as DNA: TGCAGCGTGGGGGGCAGGGCGATCTACAATGAGCAGTTCTTC.